This T cell receptor (beta chain) was retrieved from a study of blood T cell repertoires in COVID-19. Study context: The samples span acute and convalescent COVID-19 from the United States, Italy and Spain.

This clone has only one observation. CDR1 and CDR2 (germline): MNHEY, SVGAGI. The CDR3 extends over 15 amino acids. The ends were cut back, 6 bases at V and 4 bases at J, with 16 bases in the middle. Some clones are missing from TCRdb's copy, which holds only in-frame ones; the method was immunoSEQ multiplex PCR. Of under 300,000 clones in the sample, roughly 90% were seen once. Sequenced material: peripheral blood. This sequence was found in a middle-aged woman who had recovered from COVID-19. The chain recombines TRBV6-5 with TRBJ1-3; D perhaps matches TRBD1 (6 bases). This CDR3 is CASRRDMGSGNTIYF. The CDR3 DNA follows: TGTGCCAGCAGACGGGACATGGGGTCCGGAAACACCATATATTTT.